The 30 T cell receptor beta chains in this list originate from one sample, sequenced in a study of T cell responses to AZD1222 COVID-19 vaccine. Clones were sequenced by immunoSEQ multiplex PCR, and TCRdb holds only the in-frame ones, with some missing. The data show over 130,000 clones, with about 94% seen just once and roughly 4% held by the top ten. The sample in question was peripheral blood, obtained 28 days after the second AZD1222 dose. The receptors were sampled from an adult who received the AZD1222 COVID-19 vaccine.

This clone appeared a single time. The J gene is TRBJ1-2, the V gene TRBV6-6, with D unresolved. V was pared by 2 bases and J by 7 bases, with 20 bases between. The germline V gene encodes CDR1 MNHNY and CDR2 SVGAGI (reference sequence). CDR3 size: 16 residues. CDR3 DNA: TGTGCCAGCAGTTACGTTCCAACGGCAGTTCGAGGTGGCTACACCTTC. Translated, it gives CASSYVPTAVRGGYTF.

Only one count was recorded for this clone. The gene calls are TRBV5-1 and TRBJ1-2; maybe TRBD1 (5 bases). This CDR3 region has 15 residues. Germline-derived CDR1 and CDR2 are SGHRS and YFSETQ. V was cut by 4 bases and J by 3 bases, with 16 bases left in between. The CDR3 spells CASSPDSVPYYGYTF. The CDR3 coding sequence is TGCGCCAGCAGCCCCGACAGTGTTCCGTACTATGGCTACACCTTC.

The rearrangement uses TRBV6-2 or TRBV6-3 and TRBJ2-1; perhaps TRBD1 as D (5 bases). CDR3 length: 15 residues. Germline assignment: CDR1 MNHEY and CDR2 SVGEGT. V lost 1 base to trimming and J lost 5 bases, with 12 bases between them. The CDR3 nucleotides are TGTGCCAGCAGTTACTTCAGGGTAACCAACAATGAGCAGTTCTTC. This gives the protein CASSYFRVTNNEQFF.

The chain employs TRBV4-3 and TRBJ1-1, with a weak D call TRBD1 (6 bases). Germline V lookup: CDR1 LGHNA, CDR2 YSLEER. Trimming cost V 4 bases and J 1 base, with 10 bases left between them. The CDR3 consists of 14 residues. CDR3 nucleotide sequence: TGCGCCAGCAGCCCCAGACAGGCGAACACTGAAGCTTTCTTT. Translation: CASSPRQANTEAFF.

V is TRBV5-1 and J is TRBJ1-2, with unresolved D. This CDR3 has 13 amino acids. Germline values: CDR1 SGHRS, CDR2 YFSETQ. Trimming cost V 5 bases and J 8 bases, with 16 bases left between them. CDR3 sequence reads: CASSLGWKDGYTF. In DNA, the CDR3 is TGCGCCAGCAGTCTAGGGTGGAAGGACGGCTACACCTTC.

This sequence joins TRBV3-1 (or the pseudogene TRBV3-2) and TRBJ2-7; either TRBD1 or TRBD2 may fit D (5 bases each). CDR1 LGHDT and CDR2 YNNKEL come from the germline V gene (reference sequence). The length of the CDR3 is 17 residues. Deletions cut 2 bases from V and 4 bases from J, with 21 bases between. The CDR3 protein is CASSQKPGGRLGYEQYF. The CDR3 nucleotides read TGTGCCAGCAGCCAAAAGCCTGGGGGAAGGCTAGGTTACGAGCAGTACTTC.

V is TRBV12-5 and J is TRBJ2-3; TRBD2 matches at 9 bases. Germline V lookup: CDR1 LGHNT, CDR2 FRNRAP. The CDR3 loop spans 13 amino acids. With 7 bases clipped from V and 3 bases from J, the junction kept 2 bases outside the gene matches. The CDR3 region has the DNA TGTGCTAGTGCCGCGGGGGGGACAGATACGCAGTATTTT. It specifies CASAAGGTDTQYF.

The chain combines TRBV6-1 with TRBJ1-2; D not certain. The CDR3 sequence is 17 residues long. Germline V CDR1 and CDR2: MNHNS, SASEGT. The V end was cut by 4 bases, the J end by 0 bases, with 18 bases between. The CDR3 nucleotides read TGTGCCAGCAGTGGAGGCAGACGACCTCTCGCTAACTATGGCTACACCTTC. Its translation: CASSGGRRPLANYGYTF.

The rearrangement uses TRBV2 and TRBJ2-2, with a tentative D call TRBD2 (5 bases). This CDR3 spans 14 amino acids. V dropped 4 bases and J dropped 5 bases, with 11 bases sitting between them. Germline CDR1 and CDR2: SNHLY and FYNNEI. Here the CDR3 reads CASSAVPGTGELFF. As DNA, the CDR3 is TGTGCCAGCAGTGCGGTCCCGGGGACCGGGGAGCTGTTTTTT.

The chain is built from TRBV5-4 and TRBJ2-1; D possibly uses TRBD1 or TRBD2 (7 bases each). Trimming removed 2 bases at V and 8 bases at J, with 11 bases between. The CDR3 is made up of 13 amino acids. The germline V gene has CDR1 SGHNT and CDR2 YYREEE (reference sequence). The CDR3 sequence: CASSFAGGDEQFF. The CDR3 coding sequence is TGTGCCAGCAGCTTCGCAGGGGGGGATGAGCAGTTCTTC.

This chain uses TRBV19 with TRBJ1-1; D is perhaps TRBD1 (5 bases). This CDR3 is 14 amino acids long. V was pared by 3 bases and J by 5 bases, with 13 bases between. The germline gives CDR1 LNHDA, CDR2 SQIVND (reference sequence). As DNA, the CDR3 is TGTGCCAGTAGTATTGGGGCTTTGTGGACTGAAGCTTTCTTT. Translating gives CASSIGALWTEAFF.

V and J are TRBV28 and TRBJ1-1, with a possible D match to TRBD1 (6 bases). Deletions cut 6 bases from V and 8 bases from J, with 10 bases between. The V gene's germline CDR1 is MDHEN and CDR2 SYDVKM. The CDR3 has 11 amino acids. CDR3 residues: CASSLDREAFF. The CDR3, as DNA: TGTGCCAGCAGCCTAGACAGGGAAGCTTTCTTT.

The chain recombines TRBV28 with TRBJ2-3, with D tentatively TRBD1 (6 bases). The CDR3 has 13 residues. Trimming pared 7 bases from V and 1 base from J, leaving 9 bases between. Germline V gene data show CDR1 as MDHEN and CDR2 as SYDVKM. The CDR3 protein is CASKGDRTDTQYF. Written as DNA, the CDR3 is TGTGCCAGCAAGGGGGACCGCACAGATACGCAGTATTTT.

V is TRBV7-6 and J is TRBJ1-2, with unresolved D. The CDR3 covers 13 residues. CDR1 and CDR2 (germline): SGHVS, FNYEAQ. Between the trimmed V and J ends, which lost 5 bases and 4 bases, there was a span of 11 bases. The CDR3 loop reads CASSQPNFYGYTF. DNA for the CDR3: TGTGCCAGCAGCCAGCCAAATTTCTATGGCTACACCTTC.

This chain connects TRBV11-2 to TRBJ2-3; tentative D call: TRBD2 (5 bases). V lost 3 bases to trimming and J lost 3 bases, with 13 bases between them. The CDR3 consists of 15 residues. CDR1 is SGHAT, CDR2 FQNNGV, per germline. The CDR3 here is CASSLQGGLTDTQYF. Written as DNA, the CDR3 is TGTGCCAGCAGCTTGCAAGGAGGACTGACAGATACGCAGTATTTT.

This clone showed up just a few times. The chain couples TRBV3-1 (or the pseudogene TRBV3-2) to TRBJ1-4, with D perhaps TRBD1 (5 bases). The CDR3 length is 14 residues. CDR1 is LGHDT, CDR2 YNNKEL, per germline (reference sequence). Trimming pared 7 bases from V and 3 bases from J, leaving 12 bases between. In DNA form, the CDR3 reads TGTGCCAGCACCCGGCTGGGGCCTAATGAAAAACTGTTTTTT. Protein: CASTRLGPNEKLFF.

This chain links TRBV19 with TRBJ2-5, with D possibly matching TRBD1 (5 bases). Trimming took 3 bases from V and 5 from J, leaving 13 bases between them. The CDR3 is 14 residues long. Per germline, CDR1 LNHDA and CDR2 SQIVND (reference sequence). This chain's CDR3 is CASSILWGAETQYF. As DNA, the CDR3 is TGTGCCAGTAGTATTCTCTGGGGCGCGGAGACCCAGTACTTC.

The J gene is TRBJ2-7, the V gene TRBV6-1; D gene uncertain. V was pared by 1 base and J by 4 bases, with 8 bases between. The CDR3 contains 13 residues. Germline V gene lookup returns CDR1 MNHNS and CDR2 SASEGT. The CDR3 reads CASSEGITYEQYF. The CDR3 coding sequence is TGTGCCAGCAGTGAAGGGATCACGTACGAGCAGTACTTC.

The genes are TRBV4-2 and TRBJ1-1, with unresolved D. Germline CDR1 reads LGHNA; CDR2 reads YNFKEQ. Trimming took 0 bases from V and 4 from J, leaving 12 bases between them. The CDR3 loop spans 15 amino acids. CDR3 sequence: CASSQETVALTEAFF. The CDR3 nucleotides read TGTGCCAGCAGCCAAGAAACAGTGGCCCTCACTGAAGCTTTCTTT.

V and J are TRBV6-1 and TRBJ1-4, with D hard to call. Trimming cost V 2 bases and J 0 bases, with 4 bases left between them. The CDR3 covers 14 residues. Germline V CDR1 and CDR2: MNHNS, SASEGT. CDR3 protein: CASSERATNEKLFF. DNA of the CDR3: TGTGCCAGCAGTGAACGTGCAACTAATGAAAAACTGTTTTTT.

The chain employs TRBV6-5 and TRBJ2-7; weak D call: TRBD1 (5 bases). The V end was cut by 6 bases, the J end by 3 bases, with 15 bases between. Germline assignment: CDR1 MNHEY and CDR2 SVGAGI. This CDR3 has 14 residues. The CDR3 coding sequence is TGTGCCAGCAGCCAGAGACAGAACTTCTACGAGCAGTACTTC. Protein: CASSQRQNFYEQYF.

The rearrangement links TRBV19 to TRBJ1-5, with D maybe TRBD1 (5 bases). Germline V CDR1 and CDR2: LNHDA, SQIVND (reference sequence). Trimming took off 5 bases at V and 5 bases at J, with 13 bases between the two ends. This CDR3 has 14 amino acids. CDR3 coding DNA: TGTGCCAGTAGTCTCGGTCAGGGCTATCAGCCCCAGCATTTT. It specifies CASSLGQGYQPQHF.

The chain carries TRBV5-6 and TRBJ1-5; D gene unclear. The germline V and J ends were trimmed by 1 base and 0 bases, with 17 bases remaining between them. This CDR3 is built from 18 residues. The germline CDR1 and CDR2 sequences are SGHDT and YYEEEE. Here the CDR3 reads CASSLRTWVGNSNQPQHF. CDR3 sequence (DNA): TGTGCCAGCAGCTTGAGGACGTGGGTTGGAAATAGCAATCAGCCCCAGCATTTT.

The V gene is TRBV14, the J gene TRBJ1-6, with a possible D match to TRBD1 (6 bases). CDR1 is SGHDN, CDR2 FVKESK, per germline. V was pared by 5 bases and J by 11 bases, with 22 bases between. The CDR3 has 16 residues. The CDR3, as DNA: TGTGCCAGCAGCGCCTTGACTACAGGGAATAAGGCACCCCTCCACTTT. Residues: CASSALTTGNKAPLHF.

The chain combines TRBV4-3 with TRBJ2-1, with D maybe TRBD2 (5 bases). This CDR3 region has 14 residues. The V end was cut by 3 bases, the J end by 1 base, with 7 bases between. CDR1 LGHNA and CDR2 YSLEER come from the germline V gene. The CDR3 spells CASSHGVSYNEQFF. The CDR3 region has the DNA TGCGCCAGCAGCCACGGGGTTTCCTACAATGAGCAGTTCTTC.

This clone came up once. This chain links TRBV10-3 with TRBJ1-2; D possibly corresponds to TRBD1 (5 bases). The CDR3 is 18 residues long. The V gene's germline CDR1 is ENHRY and CDR2 SYGVKD. V lost 8 bases to trimming and J lost 3 bases, with 28 bases between them. The CDR3 sequence is CAISSGGDLRSADYGYTF. The CDR3 DNA reads as TGTGCCATCTCCTCCGGCGGGGACCTCCGCAGCGCAGACTATGGCTACACCTTC.

V usage is TRBV11-2 and J usage is TRBJ2-1, with D hard to call. Germline CDR1 SGHAT, CDR2 FQNNGV. The CDR3 is 12 amino acids. Trimming pared 6 bases from V and 7 bases from J, leaving 10 bases between. CDR3: CASSHIGNEQFF. The CDR3 DNA reads TGTGCCAGCAGTCACATCGGAAATGAGCAGTTCTTC. Filled out from reference TRBV11-2 and TRBJ2-1, the complete variable domain reads EAGVAQSPRYKIIEKRQSVAFWCNPISGHATLYWYQQILGQGPKLLIQFQNNGVVDDSQLPKDRFSAERLKGVDSTLKIQPAKLEDSAVYLCASSHIGNEQFFGPGTRLTVL.

This CDR3 is CASSPRFLAGGDSTDTQYF. Written as DNA, the CDR3 is TGCGCCAGCAGCCCCAGATTTCTAGCGGGGGGTGATAGCACAGATACGCAGTATTTT. This sequence joins TRBV4-3 and TRBJ2-3, with 11 nucleotides matching TRBD2. CDR3 length equals 19 residues. The V segment lost 4 bases and the J segment 0 bases; nucleotides outside the gene matches: 12. The germline V gene encodes CDR1 LGHNA and CDR2 YSLEER.

This sequence joins TRBV3-1 (or the pseudogene TRBV3-2) and TRBJ2-7; the D is unclear. CDR3 size: 15 residues. The germline V gene has CDR1 LGHDT and CDR2 YNNKEL (reference sequence). V shed 0 bases and J shed 2 bases, with 11 bases lying between them. CDR3 residues: CASSQDQGPTYEQYF. Written as DNA, the CDR3 is TGTGCCAGCAGCCAAGATCAAGGGCCCACCTACGAGCAGTACTTC.

This rearrangement joins TRBV5-6 to TRBJ2-3, with D uncertain. CDR3 size: 14 residues. Trimming cost V 1 base and J 2 bases, with 8 bases left between them. Germline assignment: CDR1 SGHDT and CDR2 YYEEEE. This CDR3 reads CASSLWQITDTQYF. DNA of the CDR3: TGTGCCAGCAGCTTGTGGCAGATCACAGATACGCAGTATTTT.